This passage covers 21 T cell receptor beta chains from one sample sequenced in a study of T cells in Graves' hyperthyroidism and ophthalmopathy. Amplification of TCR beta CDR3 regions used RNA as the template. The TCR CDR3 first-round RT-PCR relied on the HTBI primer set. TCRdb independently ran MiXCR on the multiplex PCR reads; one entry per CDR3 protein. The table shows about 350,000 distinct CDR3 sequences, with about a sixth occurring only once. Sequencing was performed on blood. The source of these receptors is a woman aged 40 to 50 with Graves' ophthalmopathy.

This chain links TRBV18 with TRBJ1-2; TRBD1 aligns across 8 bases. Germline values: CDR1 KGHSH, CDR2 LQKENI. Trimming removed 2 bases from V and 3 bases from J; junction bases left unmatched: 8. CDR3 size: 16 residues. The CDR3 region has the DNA TGTGCCAGCTCACCAGGGATGGGCAGGGGGCACTATGGCTACACCTTC. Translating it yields CASSPGMGRGHYGYTF.

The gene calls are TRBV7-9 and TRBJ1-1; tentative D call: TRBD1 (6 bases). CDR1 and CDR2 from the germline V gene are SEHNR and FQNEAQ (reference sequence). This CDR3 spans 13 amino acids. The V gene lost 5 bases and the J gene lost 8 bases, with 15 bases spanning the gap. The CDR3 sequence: CASSPFAGQEAFF. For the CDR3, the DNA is TGTGCCAGCAGCCCATTCGCAGGACAGGAAGCTTTCTTT.

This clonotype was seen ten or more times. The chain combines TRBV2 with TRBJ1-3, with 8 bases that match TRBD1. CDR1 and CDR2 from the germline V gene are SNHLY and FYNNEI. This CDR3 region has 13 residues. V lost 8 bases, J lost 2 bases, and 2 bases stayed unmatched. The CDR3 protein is CASRTGPGNTIYF. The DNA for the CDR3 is TGTGCCAGCCGGACAGGGCCTGGAAACACCATATATTTT. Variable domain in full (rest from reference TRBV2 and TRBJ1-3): EPEVTQTPSHQVTQMGQEVILRCVPISNHLYFYWYRQILGQKVEFLVSFYNNEISEKSEIFDDQFSVERPDGSNFTLKIRSTKLEDSAMYFCASRTGPGNTIYFGEGSWLTVV.

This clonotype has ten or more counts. The chain's CDR3 is CSARQGAVNTEAFF. Written as DNA, the CDR3 is TGCAGTGCTAGACAGGGGGCTGTGAACACTGAAGCTTTCTTT. The V gene is TRBV20-1, the J gene TRBJ1-1; 8 bases align to TRBD1. V was clipped by 2 bases and J by 0 bases; unmatched bases: 2. Germline CDR1 DFQATT, CDR2 SNEGSKA (reference sequence). This CDR3 contains 14 residues.

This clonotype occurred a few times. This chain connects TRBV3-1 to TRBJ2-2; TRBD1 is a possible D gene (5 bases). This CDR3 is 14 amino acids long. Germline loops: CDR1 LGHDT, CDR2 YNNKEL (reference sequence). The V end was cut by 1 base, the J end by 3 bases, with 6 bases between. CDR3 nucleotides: TGTGCCAGCAGCCAAGGACAGTACACCGGGGAGCTGTTTTTT. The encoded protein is CASSQGQYTGELFF.

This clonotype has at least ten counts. The CDR3 loop reads CASGRGGSGNTIYF. CDR3 nucleotide sequence: TGTGCCAGTGGGAGAGGGGGGTCTGGAAACACCATATATTTT. The J gene is TRBJ1-3, the V gene TRBV7-2; D possibly corresponds to TRBD1 (6 bases). V lost 9 bases and J lost 1, with 13 bases in between. Per germline, CDR1 SGHTA and CDR2 FQGNSA. This CDR3 has 14 residues.

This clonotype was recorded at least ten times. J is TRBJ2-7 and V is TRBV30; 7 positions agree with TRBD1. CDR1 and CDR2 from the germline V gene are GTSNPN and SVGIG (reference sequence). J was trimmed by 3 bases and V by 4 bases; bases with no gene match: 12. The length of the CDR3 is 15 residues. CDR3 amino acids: CAWTNPGQAVYEQYF. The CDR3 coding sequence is TGTGCCTGGACGAACCCCGGACAGGCAGTCTACGAGCAGTACTTC.

The CDR3 is CASSLAGGPEYF. The DNA for the CDR3 is TGTGCCAGCAGTTTAGCGGGAGGGCCGGAGTACTTC. The genes are TRBV6-2 or TRBV6-3 and TRBJ2-7, with 11 bases lining up with TRBD2. CDR3 length: 12 amino acids. Germline V gene sequence: CDR1 MNHEY, CDR2 SVGEGT. V was pared by 4 bases and J by 11 bases, with 4 bases of the junction left unmatched.

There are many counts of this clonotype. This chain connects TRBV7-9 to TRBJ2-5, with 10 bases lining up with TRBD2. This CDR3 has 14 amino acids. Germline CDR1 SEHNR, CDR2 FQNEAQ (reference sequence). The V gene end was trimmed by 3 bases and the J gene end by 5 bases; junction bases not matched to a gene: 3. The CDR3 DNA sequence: TGTGCCAGCAGCTTTAGCGGGAGGCCGGAGACCCAGTACTTC. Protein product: CASSFSGRPETQYF.

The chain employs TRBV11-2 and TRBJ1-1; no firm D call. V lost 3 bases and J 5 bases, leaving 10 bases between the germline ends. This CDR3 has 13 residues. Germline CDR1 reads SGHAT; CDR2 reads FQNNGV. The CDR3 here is CASSFPRGTEAFF. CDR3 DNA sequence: TGTGCCAGCAGCTTCCCCCGAGGTACTGAAGCTTTCTTT.

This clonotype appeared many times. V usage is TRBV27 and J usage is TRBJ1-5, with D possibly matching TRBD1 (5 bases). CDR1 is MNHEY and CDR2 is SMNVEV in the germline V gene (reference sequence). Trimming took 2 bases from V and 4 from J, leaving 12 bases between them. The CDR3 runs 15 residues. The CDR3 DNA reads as TGTGCCAGCAGTTTACACCAGGGCGTAAATCAGCCCCAGCATTTT. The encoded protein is CASSLHQGVNQPQHF.

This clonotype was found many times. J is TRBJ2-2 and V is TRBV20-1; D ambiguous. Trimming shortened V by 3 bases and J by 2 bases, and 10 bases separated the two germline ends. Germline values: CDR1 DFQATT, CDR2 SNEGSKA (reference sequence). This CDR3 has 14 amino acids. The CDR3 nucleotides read TGCAGTGCTAGTACCCGACCTAACACCGGGGAGCTGTTTTTT. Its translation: CSASTRPNTGELFF.

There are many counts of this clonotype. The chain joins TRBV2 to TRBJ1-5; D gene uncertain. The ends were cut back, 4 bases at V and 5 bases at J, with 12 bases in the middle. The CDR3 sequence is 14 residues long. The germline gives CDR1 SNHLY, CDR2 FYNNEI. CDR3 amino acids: CASSARPFDQPQHF. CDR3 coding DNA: TGTGCCAGCAGTGCCAGGCCGTTTGATCAGCCCCAGCATTTT.

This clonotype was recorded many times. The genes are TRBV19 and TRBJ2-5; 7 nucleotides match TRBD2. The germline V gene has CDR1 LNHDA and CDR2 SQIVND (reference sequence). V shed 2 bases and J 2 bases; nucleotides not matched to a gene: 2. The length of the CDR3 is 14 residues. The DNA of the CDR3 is TGTGCCAGTAGTATATCCGGGGGGCAAGAGACCCAGTACTTC. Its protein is CASSISGGQETQYF.

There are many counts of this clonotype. CDR3: CASSLDGRAKNIQYF. CDR3 DNA: TGTGCCAGCAGCTTAGACGGGAGGGCCAAAAACATTCAGTACTTC. The gene calls are TRBV11-2 and TRBJ2-4, with 7 nucleotides matching TRBD2. Trimming at V came to 0 bases and at J to 1 base, leaving 0 bases not matched to a gene. The germline V gene encodes CDR1 SGHAT and CDR2 FQNNGV. CDR3 length: 15 amino acids.

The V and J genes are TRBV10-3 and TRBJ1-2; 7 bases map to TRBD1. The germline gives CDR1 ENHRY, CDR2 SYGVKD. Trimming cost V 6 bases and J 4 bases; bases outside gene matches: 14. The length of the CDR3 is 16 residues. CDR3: CAISDRDRSLGYGYTF. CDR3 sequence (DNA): TGTGCCATCAGCGACCGGGACAGATCTTTGGGCTATGGCTACACCTTC.

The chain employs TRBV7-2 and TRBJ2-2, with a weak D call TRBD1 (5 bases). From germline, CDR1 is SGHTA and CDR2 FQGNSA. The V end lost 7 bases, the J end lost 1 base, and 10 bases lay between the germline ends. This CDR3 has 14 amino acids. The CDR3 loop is CASMQGRNTGELFF. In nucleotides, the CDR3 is TGTGCCAGCATGCAGGGCCGGAACACCGGGGAGCTGTTTTTT.

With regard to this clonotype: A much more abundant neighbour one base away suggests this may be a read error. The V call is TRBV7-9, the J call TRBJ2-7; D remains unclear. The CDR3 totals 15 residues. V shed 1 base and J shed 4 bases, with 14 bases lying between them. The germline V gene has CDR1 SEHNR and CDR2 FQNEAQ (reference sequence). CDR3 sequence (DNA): TGTGCCAGCAGCTTAGGAGAGGTGACGACGTACGAGCAGTACTTC. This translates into CASSLGEVTTYEQYF.

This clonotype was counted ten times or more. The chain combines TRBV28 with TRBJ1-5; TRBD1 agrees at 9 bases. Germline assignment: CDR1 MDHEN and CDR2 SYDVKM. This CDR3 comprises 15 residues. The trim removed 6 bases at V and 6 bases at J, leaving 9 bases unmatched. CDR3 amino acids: CASRQPGTGSQPQHF. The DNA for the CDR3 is TGTGCCAGCAGACAACCCGGGACAGGGAGTCAGCCCCAGCATTTT.

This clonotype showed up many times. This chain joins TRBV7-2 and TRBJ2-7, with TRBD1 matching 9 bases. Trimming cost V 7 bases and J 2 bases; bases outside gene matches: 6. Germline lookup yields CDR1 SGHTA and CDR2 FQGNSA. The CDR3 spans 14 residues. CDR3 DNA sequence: TGTGCCAGCACCCGGGACAGGGCGACCTACGAGCAGTACTTC. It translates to CASTRDRATYEQYF.

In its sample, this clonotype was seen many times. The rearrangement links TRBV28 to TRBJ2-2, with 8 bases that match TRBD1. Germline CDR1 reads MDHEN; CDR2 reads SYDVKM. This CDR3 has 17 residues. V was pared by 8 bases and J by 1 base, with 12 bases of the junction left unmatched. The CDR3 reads CASLGALGQGNTGELFF. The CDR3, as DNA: TGTGCCAGCCTTGGCGCCCTCGGACAGGGGAACACCGGGGAGCTGTTTTTT.